One and the same sample provided the 32 T cell receptor beta chains below, sequenced in a study of OX40 agonist ivuxolimab in advanced cancers. The protocol was immunoSEQ multiplex PCR, while the TCRdb copy is restricted to in-frame clones and leaves out a portion. The table lists approximately 58,000 clones, 80% to 90% of them singletons. The source material was CD4+ or CD8+ T cells sorted from blood, sampled in a trial of the OX40 agonist ivuxolimab. These receptors originate from an adult with an advanced solid tumor such as melanoma, head and neck, liver or kidney cancer.

The chain couples TRBV6-6 to TRBJ2-7; 7 bases are shared with TRBD1. The V segment lost 7 bases and the J segment 5 bases; nucleotides outside the gene matches: 8. Germline loops: CDR1 MNHNY, CDR2 SVGAGI (reference sequence). The CDR3 loop spans 13 amino acids. As DNA, the CDR3 is TGTGCCAGCAAAATACAACAGGGGAACGAGCAGTACTTC. Its protein is CASKIQQGNEQYF.

The chain has TRBV7-6 and TRBJ2-5; D is possibly TRBD1 or TRBD2 (6 bases each). Per germline, CDR1 SGHVS and CDR2 FNYEAQ. Trimming removed 2 bases from V and 4 bases from J, with 11 bases in between. CDR3 length: 14 residues. CDR3 nucleotide sequence: TGTGCCAGCAGCTTATTAGGGGGGCGAGAGACCCAGTACTTC. Its translation: CASSLLGGRETQYF. Variable domain in full (rest from reference TRBV7-6 and TRBJ2-5): GAGVSQSPRYKVTKRGQDVALRCDPISGHVSLYWYRQALGQGPEFLTYFNYEAQQDKSGLPNDRFSAERPEGSISTLTIQRTEQRDSAMYRCASSLLGGRETQYFGPGTRLLVL.

V usage is TRBV18 and J usage is TRBJ2-3; D might be TRBD1 or TRBD2, each matching 5 bases. Germline V gene sequence: CDR1 KGHSH, CDR2 LQKENI. Trimming left V 2 bases short and J 0 bases short, with 12 bases between. This CDR3 comprises 16 residues. This CDR3 is CASSPWDLLSTDTQYF. DNA for the CDR3: TGTGCCAGCTCACCATGGGACCTCTTAAGCACAGATACGCAGTATTTT.

The J gene is TRBJ1-6, the V gene TRBV2; a possible D gene is TRBD1 (5 bases). This CDR3 region has 15 residues. The germline V gene has CDR1 SNHLY and CDR2 FYNNEI. Trimming removed 7 bases from V and 5 bases from J, with 15 bases in between. The CDR3 region has the DNA TGTGCCAGCATGTCGGTTGGGGCGAATAATTCACCCCTCCACTTT. This translates into CASMSVGANNSPLHF.

The V gene is TRBV6-5, the J gene TRBJ2-1; 13 bases fit TRBD2. The CDR3 length is 13 residues. Trimming at V came to 6 bases and at J to 12 bases, leaving 5 bases not matched to a gene. CDR1 is MNHEY, CDR2 SVGAGI, per germline. The CDR3 here is CASRLAGGPGQFF. In DNA form, the CDR3 reads TGTGCCAGCAGACTAGCGGGAGGGCCCGGGCAGTTCTTC.

This clone was detected a few times. One end of the junction does not line up with germline, which may come from a read error. J is TRBJ2-2 and V is TRBV7-7; a possible D gene is TRBD1 (6 bases). In germline, CDR1 is SSHAT, CDR2 FNYEAQ (reference sequence). This CDR3 contains 16 residues. The CDR3 loop reads CASSLNTGSNTGELFF. The CDR3 DNA sequence: TGTGCTAGCAGCTTAAATACAGGGTCGAACACCGGGGAGCTGTTTTTT.

This clone occurred once. The genes are TRBV15 and TRBJ2-5; D ambiguous. The germline gives CDR1 LNHNV, CDR2 YYDKDF (reference sequence). CDR3 length equals 16 residues. Deletions cut 2 bases from V and 2 bases from J, with 15 bases between. CDR3 protein: CATSRPSSRAQETQYF. CDR3 sequence (DNA): TGTGCCACCAGCAGACCCTCCTCCCGGGCTCAAGAGACCCAGTACTTC.

J is TRBJ1-2 and V is TRBV4-2; tentative D call: TRBD1 (6 bases). Trimming pared 4 bases from V and 5 bases from J, leaving 11 bases between. CDR1 is LGHNA and CDR2 is YNFKEQ in the germline V gene. The CDR3 has 13 amino acids. DNA for the CDR3: TGTGCCAGCAGCCCCGGACAGAGTTATGGCTACACCTTC. Translated: CASSPGQSYGYTF.

The rearrangement joins TRBV7-2 to TRBJ1-3; D might be TRBD1 (6 bases). With 5 bases removed from V and 2 bases from J, the gap between germline ends came to 10 bases. CDR1 is SGHTA, CDR2 FQGNSA, per germline. The CDR3 consists of 14 residues. In DNA, the CDR3 is TGTGCCAGCAGCAAACAGGGTCCTGGAAACACCATATATTTT. This sequence encodes CASSKQGPGNTIYF.

The table lists this clone with a few counts. The chain joins TRBV6-5 to TRBJ1-5, with a tentative D call TRBD1 (5 bases). The CDR3 covers 14 residues. The germline gives CDR1 MNHEY, CDR2 SVGAGI. V lost 5 bases and J 0 bases, leaving 8 bases between the germline ends. CDR3 nucleotides: TGTGCCAGCAGTGCGACAGCTAGCAATCAGCCCCAGCATTTT. Protein: CASSATASNQPQHF.

This clone has only one observation. V is TRBV6-1 and J is TRBJ1-2; weak D call: TRBD1 (6 bases). The CDR3 contains 15 residues. From germline, CDR1 is MNHNS and CDR2 SASEGT. V shed 7 bases and J shed 6 bases, with 21 bases lying between them. Here the CDR3 DNA reads TGTGCCAGCACCCCAACCTGGACAGTGACGCATGGCTACACCTTC. Protein product: CASTPTWTVTHGYTF.

The rearrangement uses TRBV6-5 and TRBJ2-7; D is perhaps TRBD1 or TRBD2 (5 bases each). This CDR3 is 15 amino acids long. Trimming left V 5 bases short and J 0 bases short, with 14 bases between. Looked up from germline, CDR1 is MNHEY and CDR2 is SVGAGI. The DNA of the CDR3 is TGTGCCAGCAGTGTATCCCCGGGACGCTCCTACGAGCAGTACTTC. Translated: CASSVSPGRSYEQYF.

A single count supports this clone. The chain recombines TRBV7-2 with TRBJ2-4; either TRBD1 or TRBD2 may supply D (5 bases each). CDR1 is SGHTA, CDR2 FQGNSA, per germline. The ends were cut back, 6 bases at V and 7 bases at J, with 19 bases in the middle. This CDR3 is 15 amino acids long. CDR3 sequence reads: CASSYRTGASNIQYF. CDR3 sequence (DNA): TGTGCCAGCAGTTATCGAACCGGGGCTTCGAACATTCAGTACTTC.

The chain links TRBV5-4 to TRBJ2-7; D is unresolved. The germline gives CDR1 SGHNT, CDR2 YYREEE (reference sequence). V was cut by 4 bases and J by 2 bases, with 13 bases left in between. The CDR3 is made up of 14 amino acids. In DNA form, the CDR3 reads TGTGCCAGCAGCCTACAATCGCCCGCCTACGAGCAGTACTTC. Protein: CASSLQSPAYEQYF.

This sequence joins TRBV2 and TRBJ2-1; 9 positions match TRBD1. CDR1 and CDR2 from the germline V gene are SNHLY and FYNNEI. V lost 4 bases, J lost 0 bases, and 10 bases stayed unmatched. The CDR3 sequence is 18 residues long. CDR3 nucleotide sequence: TGTGCCAGCAGTGGGGGACAGGGTGGCAGCAGCTCCTACAATGAGCAGTTCTTC. This sequence encodes CASSGGQGGSSSYNEQFF.

DNA for the CDR3: TGTGCCAGCAGTTACGTATCCTACGAGCAGTACTTC. Translating it yields CASSYVSYEQYF. V is TRBV6-6 and J is TRBJ2-7; D gene unclear. Germline CDR1 reads MNHNY; CDR2 reads SVGAGI (reference sequence). This CDR3 contains 12 residues. V lost 2 bases and J lost 1, with 3 bases in between.

This chain's CDR3 is CASSQDQRRIQYF. CDR3 sequence (DNA): TGTGCCAGCAGCCAAGACCAGCGCAGGATCCAGTACTTC. The chain joins TRBV14 to TRBJ2-5, with D unresolved. Looked up from germline, CDR1 is SGHDN and CDR2 is FVKESK. The V gene lost 0 bases and the J gene lost 10 bases, with 12 bases spanning the gap. There are 13 residues in the CDR3.

The chain carries TRBV2 and TRBJ2-1, with unresolved D. Germline V CDR1 and CDR2: SNHLY, FYNNEI. Trimming removed 7 bases at V and 0 bases at J, with 10 bases between. This CDR3 has 14 residues. The CDR3 here is CASNPLSSYNEQFF. The CDR3 bases are TGTGCCAGCAACCCCCTGAGCTCCTACAATGAGCAGTTCTTC.

The rearrangement uses TRBV7-8 and TRBJ2-3, with D perhaps TRBD1 (6 bases). Trimming stripped 2 bases from V and 5 bases from J, with 17 bases between. Germline CDR1 is SGHVS and CDR2 is FQNEAQ. This CDR3 contains 16 residues. For the CDR3, the DNA is TGTGCCAGCAGCTTAAAGAGGGACACCTCCCGAGATACGCAGTATTTT. This encodes CASSLKRDTSRDTQYF.

The genes are TRBV20-1 and TRBJ2-5; perhaps TRBD1 as D (5 bases). Germline V gene data show CDR1 as DFQATT and CDR2 as SNEGSKA (reference sequence). CDR3 length equals 11 residues. The V and J ends lost 7 bases and 7 bases respectively, with 13 bases between them. The CDR3: CSGGVSRTQYF. DNA for the CDR3: TGCAGTGGGGGCGTCTCCCGGACCCAGTACTTC.

The CDR3, as DNA: TGTGCCAGCTCACCACAGAGGGGGAGGTATGGCTACACCTTC. Amino acids: CASSPQRGRYGYTF. The chain has TRBV18 and TRBJ1-2, with D possibly TRBD1 on 6 matching bases. The CDR3 loop spans 14 amino acids. CDR1 and CDR2 (germline): KGHSH, LQKENI. Trimming removed 1 base at V and 5 bases at J, with 11 bases between. Full variable domain (missing parts from reference TRBV18 and TRBJ1-2): NAGVMQNPRHLVRRRGQEARLRCSPMKGHSHVYWYRQLPEEGLKFMVYLQKENIIDESGMPKERFSAEFPKEGPSILRIQQVVRGDSAAYFCASSPQRGRYGYTFGSGTRLTVV.

This clone qualifies as medium-sized. The rearrangement uses TRBV25-1 and TRBJ1-2; D is unresolved. Per germline, CDR1 MGHDK and CDR2 SYGVNS. V was clipped by 7 bases and J by 6 bases, with 15 bases between them. The CDR3 runs 13 residues. CDR3 region: CASIGAFGDGYTF. As DNA, the CDR3 is TGTGCCAGCATAGGAGCTTTTGGGGATGGCTACACCTTC.

This clone is a singleton in its sample. The chain joins TRBV19 to TRBJ1-1; no definite D call. Germline V gene data show CDR1 as LNHDA and CDR2 as SQIVND (reference sequence). V lost 5 bases and J 4 bases, leaving 14 bases between the germline ends. There are 14 residues in the CDR3. The CDR3 sequence is CASSVTPEGTEAFF. The CDR3 DNA is TGTGCCAGTAGTGTCACCCCGGAGGGCACTGAAGCTTTCTTT.

This chain connects TRBV5-8 to TRBJ2-5; D possibly corresponds to TRBD2 (5 bases). CDR1 and CDR2 (germline): SGHTS, YDEGEE. V lost 0 bases to trimming and J lost 7 bases, with 19 bases between them. The CDR3 extends over 16 amino acids. CDR3 sequence reads: CASSLVTGIGMVTQYF. The CDR3 DNA sequence: TGTGCCAGCAGCTTGGTTACCGGGATCGGCATGGTGACCCAGTACTTC.

J is TRBJ2-7 and V is TRBV2; the match to TRBD1 covers 11 bases. CDR3 length: 13 amino acids. Unmatched junction bases numbered 3, after V lost 4 bases and J lost 7 bases. Germline V gene data show CDR1 as SNHLY and CDR2 as FYNNEI. The CDR3 region has the DNA TGTGCCAGCAGTGTGGACAGGGGGCAGGAGCAGTACTTC. Its translation: CASSVDRGQEQYF.

This chain links TRBV27 with TRBJ1-1; D unclear. The CDR3 length is 14 residues. Trimming removed 3 bases from V and 5 bases from J, with 13 bases in between. Germline V gives CDR1 MNHEY, CDR2 SMNVEV (reference sequence). CDR3 amino acids: CASSLLETRTEAFF. CDR3 nucleotide sequence: TGTGCCAGCAGTTTGTTGGAAACGAGAACTGAAGCTTTCTTT.

The rearrangement uses TRBV2 and TRBJ2-3; 8 bases align to TRBD2. The V segment lost 6 bases and the J segment 6 bases; nucleotides outside the gene matches: 11. The CDR3 is 15 residues long. CDR1 SNHLY and CDR2 FYNNEI come from the germline V gene. The chain's CDR3 is CASSKRTSSADTQYF. The CDR3 DNA reads TGTGCCAGCAGCAAAAGGACTAGCAGCGCGGATACGCAGTATTTT.

The chain links TRBV28 to TRBJ2-1; 8 nucleotides match TRBD2. CDR3 length: 15 amino acids. Unmatched junction bases numbered 8, after V lost 5 bases and J lost 5 bases. CDR1 is MDHEN and CDR2 is SYDVKM in the germline V gene. CDR3 in DNA: TGTGCCAGCAGTGGTAGCGGGAAGGGGGACAATGAGCAGTTCTTC. It is translated as CASSGSGKGDNEQFF.

This clone showed up just once. V gene TRBV2 combines with J gene TRBJ2-5; the D gene is possibly TRBD1 (5 bases). The V gene's germline CDR1 is SNHLY and CDR2 FYNNEI. V was cut by 8 bases and J by 1 base, with 11 bases left in between. This CDR3 has 13 residues. The CDR3 sequence: CASQGVAQETQYF. Here the CDR3 DNA reads TGTGCCAGCCAAGGGGTGGCCCAAGAGACCCAGTACTTC. The variable domain in full, with the rest retrieved from reference TRBV2 and TRBJ2-5, is EPEVTQTPSHQVTQMGQEVILRCVPISNHLYFYWYRQILGQKVEFLVSFYNNEISEKSEIFDDQFSVERPDGSNFTLKIRSTKLEDSAMYFCASQGVAQETQYFGPGTRLLVL.

The count of this clone is one. V gene TRBV30 combines with J gene TRBJ2-4, with D possibly TRBD2 on 5 matching bases. V was pared by 0 bases and J by 0 bases, with 6 bases between. Germline CDR1 reads GTSNPN; CDR2 reads SVGIG (reference sequence). The CDR3 is made up of 14 amino acids. The DNA for the CDR3 is TGTGCCTGGAGTGTACTAGGAGCCAAAAACATTCAGTACTTC. Amino acids: CAWSVLGAKNIQYF.

The chain has TRBV5-1 and TRBJ2-2; a possible D gene is TRBD1 (5 bases). Germline V CDR1 and CDR2: SGHRS, YFSETQ. This CDR3 is 15 amino acids long. Trimming left V 0 bases short and J 6 bases short, with 12 bases between. CDR3: CASSLDRQGPGELFF. CDR3 coding DNA: TGCGCCAGCAGCTTGGACCGCCAGGGCCCCGGGGAGCTGTTTTTT.

V gene TRBV6-5 combines with J gene TRBJ2-5; 8 bases match TRBD2. With V trimmed by 9 bases and J by 2 bases, 8 bases remained unmatched. CDR3 length: 14 amino acids. CDR1 MNHEY and CDR2 SVGAGI come from the germline V gene. DNA for the CDR3: TGTGCCAGTAACCGAGCGGGAGTGCAAGAGACCCAGTACTTC. Translating it yields CASNRAGVQETQYF.